These 3 T cell receptor beta chains originate from one sample sequenced in a study of CD4 T cells in relation to SARS-CoV-2 and coronaviruses. Only in-frame clones appear in the TCRdb table, and some are missing; sequencing was by immunoSEQ multiplex PCR. The table includes roughly 26,000 clones, roughly 70% detected once. These TCRs' antigens remain unknown. CD4+ T cells from unexposed donors were obtained before the COVID-19 pandemic (2011-2018). The cells were cultured for under 13 days before CD4+ T cells were isolated. The sequencing input was CD4+ T cells from PBMCs, cultured in vitro. These receptors all stem from a human donor in good health.

V gene TRBV11-2 combines with J gene TRBJ2-7; 7 bases map to TRBD2. From germline, CDR1 is SGHAT and CDR2 FQNNGV. V lost 5 bases and J lost 3; bases outside the gene matches: 10. This CDR3 region has 15 residues. CDR3 sequence reads: CASSLVGTTYYEQYF. CDR3 DNA sequence: TGTGCCAGCAGCCTGGTGGGGACTACCTACTACGAGCAGTACTTC.

The chain uses TRBV6-8 and TRBJ2-1; D not certain. The CDR3 has 16 residues. Trimming took off 5 bases at V and 0 bases at J, with 14 bases between the two ends. The V gene's germline CDR1 is MNHGY and CDR2 SAAAGT. The CDR3 DNA reads as TGTGCCAGCAGTCTATCGATCTCATGCTCCTACAATGAGCAGTTCTTC. Translating it yields CASSLSISCSYNEQFF.

The rearrangement joins TRBV7-2 to TRBJ1-5; possible D gene TRBD1, 6 bases. Germline V gene data show CDR1 as SGHTA and CDR2 as FQGNSA. Trimming cost V 1 base and J 6 bases, with 13 bases left between them. The CDR3 has 15 residues. CDR3 sequence: CASSLDQGKGQPQHF. DNA for the CDR3: TGTGCCAGCAGCTTAGATCAGGGGAAGGGTCAGCCCCAGCATTTT.